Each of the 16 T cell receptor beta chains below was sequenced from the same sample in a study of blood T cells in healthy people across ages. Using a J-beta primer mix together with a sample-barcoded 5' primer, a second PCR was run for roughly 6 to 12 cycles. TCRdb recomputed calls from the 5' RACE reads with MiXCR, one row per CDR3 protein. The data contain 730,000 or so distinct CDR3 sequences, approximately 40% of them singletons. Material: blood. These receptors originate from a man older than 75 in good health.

DNA for the CDR3: TGTGCCAGCAGCTTAATAACTTTTAACTATGGCTACACCTTC. Protein sequence: CASSLITFNYGYTF. This chain links TRBV7-8 with TRBJ1-2; no clear D gene. There are 14 residues in the CDR3. The ends were cut back, 2 bases at V and 1 base at J, with 8 bases in the middle. The germline CDR1 and CDR2 sequences are SGHVS and FQNEAQ.

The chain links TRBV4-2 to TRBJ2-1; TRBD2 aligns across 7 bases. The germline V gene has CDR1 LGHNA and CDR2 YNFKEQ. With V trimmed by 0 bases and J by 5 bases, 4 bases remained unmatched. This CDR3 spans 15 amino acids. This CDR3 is CASSQDYGTNNEQFF. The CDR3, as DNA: TGTGCCAGCAGCCAAGATTACGGGACTAACAATGAGCAGTTCTTC.

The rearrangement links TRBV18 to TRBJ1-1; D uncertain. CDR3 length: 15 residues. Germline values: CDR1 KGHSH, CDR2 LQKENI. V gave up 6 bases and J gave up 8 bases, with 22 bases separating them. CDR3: CASSLRVLTVDEAFF. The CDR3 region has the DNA TGTGCCAGCTCTCTCCGGGTCCTGACCGTAGACGAAGCTTTCTTT.

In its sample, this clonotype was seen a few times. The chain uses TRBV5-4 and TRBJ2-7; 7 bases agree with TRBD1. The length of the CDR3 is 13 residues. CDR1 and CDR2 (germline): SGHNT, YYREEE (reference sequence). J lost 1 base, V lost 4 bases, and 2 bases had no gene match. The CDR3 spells CASSGGQSYEQYF. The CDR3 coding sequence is TGTGCCAGCAGCGGGGGACAGTCCTACGAGCAGTACTTC.

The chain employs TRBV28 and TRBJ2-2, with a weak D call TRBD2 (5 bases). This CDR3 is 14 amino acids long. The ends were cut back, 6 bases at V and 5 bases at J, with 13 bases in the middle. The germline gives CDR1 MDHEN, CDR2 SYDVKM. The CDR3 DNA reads TGTGCCAGCAGGACGCCCGGGAAGACCGGGGAGCTGTTTTTT. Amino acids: CASRTPGKTGELFF.

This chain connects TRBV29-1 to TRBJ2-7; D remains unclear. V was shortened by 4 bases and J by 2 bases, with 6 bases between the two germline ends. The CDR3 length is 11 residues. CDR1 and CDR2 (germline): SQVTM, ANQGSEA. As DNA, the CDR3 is TGCAGCGTTGTTGTTACCTACGAGCAGTACTTC. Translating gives CSVVVTYEQYF.

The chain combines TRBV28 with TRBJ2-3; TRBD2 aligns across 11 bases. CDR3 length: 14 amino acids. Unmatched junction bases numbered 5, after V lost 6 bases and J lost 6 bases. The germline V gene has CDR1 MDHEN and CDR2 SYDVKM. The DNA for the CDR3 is TGTGCCAGCAGACTAGCGGGAGCGGTGGATACGCAGTATTTT. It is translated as CASRLAGAVDTQYF.

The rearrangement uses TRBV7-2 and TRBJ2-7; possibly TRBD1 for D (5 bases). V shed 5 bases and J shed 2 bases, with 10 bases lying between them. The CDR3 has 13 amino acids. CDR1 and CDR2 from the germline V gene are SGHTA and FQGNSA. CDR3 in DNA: TGTGCCAGCAGCCGACAGAATCCCTACGAGCAGTACTTC. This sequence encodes CASSRQNPYEQYF. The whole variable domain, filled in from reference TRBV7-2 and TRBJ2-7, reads GAGVSQSPSNKVTEKGKDVELRCDPISGHTALYWYRQSLGQGLEFLIYFQGNSAPDKSGLPSDRFSAERTGGSVSTLTIQRTQQEDSAVYLCASSRQNPYEQYFGPGTRLTVT.

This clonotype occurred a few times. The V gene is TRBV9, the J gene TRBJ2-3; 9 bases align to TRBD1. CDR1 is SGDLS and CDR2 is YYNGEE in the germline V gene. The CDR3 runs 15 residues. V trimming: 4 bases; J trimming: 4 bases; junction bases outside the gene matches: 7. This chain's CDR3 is CASSNSGQGPDTQYF. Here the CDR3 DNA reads TGTGCCAGCAGCAATTCGGGACAGGGTCCAGATACGCAGTATTTT.

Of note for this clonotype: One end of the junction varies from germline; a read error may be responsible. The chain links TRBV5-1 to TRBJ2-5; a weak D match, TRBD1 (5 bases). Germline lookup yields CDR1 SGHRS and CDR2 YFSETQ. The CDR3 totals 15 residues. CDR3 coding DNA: TGCGTCAGCAGCCCACCGGGTAGGGGCGGTGAGACCCAGTACTTC. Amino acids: CVSSPPGRGGETQYF.

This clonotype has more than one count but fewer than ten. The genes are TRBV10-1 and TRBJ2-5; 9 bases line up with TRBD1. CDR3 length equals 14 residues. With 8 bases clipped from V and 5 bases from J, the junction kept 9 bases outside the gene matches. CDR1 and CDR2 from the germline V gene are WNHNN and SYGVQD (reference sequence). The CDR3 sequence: CASSTRGQGETQYF. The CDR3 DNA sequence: TGCGCCAGCTCGACCCGTGGACAGGGGGAGACCCAGTACTTC.

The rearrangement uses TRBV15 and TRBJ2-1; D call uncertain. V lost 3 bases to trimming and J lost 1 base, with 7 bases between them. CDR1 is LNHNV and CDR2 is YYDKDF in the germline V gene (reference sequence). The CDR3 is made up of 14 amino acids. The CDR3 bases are TGTGCCACCAGCAGTGGGGTTTCCTACAATGAGCAGTTCTTC. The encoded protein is CATSSGVSYNEQFF.

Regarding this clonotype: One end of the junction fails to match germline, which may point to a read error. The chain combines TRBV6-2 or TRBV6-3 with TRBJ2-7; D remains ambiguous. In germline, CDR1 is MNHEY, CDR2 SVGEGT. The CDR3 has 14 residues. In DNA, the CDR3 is TGTGCCAGCAGTTGGAACAGAGTCCCCTACGGGCAGTACTTC. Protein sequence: CASSWNRVPYGQYF.

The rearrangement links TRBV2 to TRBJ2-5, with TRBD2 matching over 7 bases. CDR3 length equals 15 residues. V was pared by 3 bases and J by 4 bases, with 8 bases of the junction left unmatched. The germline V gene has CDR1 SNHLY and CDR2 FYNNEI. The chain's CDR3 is CASSEASGDSETQYF. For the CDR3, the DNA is TGTGCCAGCAGTGAGGCCAGCGGGGATTCAGAGACCCAGTACTTC.

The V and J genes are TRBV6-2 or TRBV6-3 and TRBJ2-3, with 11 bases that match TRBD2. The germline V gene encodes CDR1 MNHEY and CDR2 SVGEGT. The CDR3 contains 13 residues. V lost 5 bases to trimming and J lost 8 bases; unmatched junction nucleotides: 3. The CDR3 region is CASSRLAGGTQYF. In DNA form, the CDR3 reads TGTGCCAGCAGTCGGCTAGCGGGAGGTACGCAGTATTTT.

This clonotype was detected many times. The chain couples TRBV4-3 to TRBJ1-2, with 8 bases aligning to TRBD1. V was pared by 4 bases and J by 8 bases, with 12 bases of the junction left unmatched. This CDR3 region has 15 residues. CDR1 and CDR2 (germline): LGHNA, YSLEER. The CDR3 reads CASSPFVGQGEGYTF. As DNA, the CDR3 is TGCGCCAGCAGCCCCTTCGTTGGACAGGGCGAGGGCTACACCTTC.